This T cell receptor (beta chain) was recovered during a study of blood T cell repertoires in COVID-19. Study-level background: From T cells, B-cell-depleted T cells, or PBMCs came the material, which was cDNA or gDNA.

Participant-given clinical history determined each cohort assignment. This CDR3 spans 15 amino acids. Trimming cost V 4 bases and J 2 bases; bases outside gene matches: 4. The germline V gene has CDR1 SNHLY and CDR2 FYNNEI. Using immunoSEQ multiplex PCR, the repertoire was profiled, and TCRdb retains in-frame clones only, with some absent. The data contain fewer than 250,000 clones, 90% of them singletons. Source material: PBMCs or T cells enriched from blood (not recorded which). The chain uses TRBV2 and TRBJ2-2; TRBD1 matches at 7 bases. The sequence was obtained from a man aged 30 to 45 who had been exposed to COVID-19. Here the CDR3 reads CASSVDRRNTGELFF. In nucleotides, the CDR3 is TGTGCCAGCAGTGTGGACAGGCGAAACACCGGGGAGCTGTTTTTT.